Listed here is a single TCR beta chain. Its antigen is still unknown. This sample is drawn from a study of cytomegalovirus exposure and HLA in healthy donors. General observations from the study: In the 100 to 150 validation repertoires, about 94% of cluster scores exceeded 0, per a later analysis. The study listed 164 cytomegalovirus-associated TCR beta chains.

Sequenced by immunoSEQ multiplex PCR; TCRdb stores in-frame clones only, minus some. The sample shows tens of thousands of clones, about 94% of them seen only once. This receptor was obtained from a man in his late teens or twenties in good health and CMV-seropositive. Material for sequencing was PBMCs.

CDR3 region: CASSLDDRTNEKLFF. CDR3 DNA: TGTGCCAGCAGCTTAGACGACAGAACTAATGAAAAACTGTTTTTT. The gene calls are TRBV7-8 and TRBJ1-4; tentative D call: TRBD1 (5 bases). Trimming pared 1 base from V and 1 base from J, leaving 7 bases between. CDR3 size: 15 residues. Germline lookup yields CDR1 SGHVS and CDR2 FQNEAQ.